Below are 16 T cell receptor beta chains sequenced from a single sample in a study of blood T cell repertoires in COVID-19. Only in-frame clones appear in the TCRdb table, and some are missing; sequencing was by immunoSEQ multiplex PCR. The sample yields about 200,000 clones, over 70% seen once. Sequenced sample: peripheral blood. The receptors here all came from a man in his fifties or sixties with acute or convalescent COVID-19.

This chain joins TRBV5-1 and TRBJ1-2, with D maybe TRBD1 (5 bases). Germline values: CDR1 SGHRS, CDR2 YFSETQ. The CDR3 spans 13 residues. The V gene lost 3 bases and the J gene lost 6 bases, with 12 bases spanning the gap. The CDR3 region is CASSSQGVDGYTF. The CDR3 nucleotides are TGCGCCAGCAGCTCTCAAGGGGTGGATGGCTACACCTTC.

This CDR3 is CATSTRGRGSINSPLHF. DNA for the CDR3: TGTGCCACCAGCACAAGGGGGCGCGGATCTATTAATTCACCCCTCCACTTT. This chain links TRBV15 with TRBJ1-6, with 7 bases that match TRBD1. Germline assignment: CDR1 LNHNV and CDR2 YYDKDF (reference sequence). The CDR3 covers 17 residues. V lost 4 bases and J lost 6; bases outside the gene matches: 12.

This chain links TRBV6-5 with TRBJ1-4; 11 positions match TRBD1. The V gene end was trimmed by 6 bases and the J gene end by 9 bases; junction bases not matched to a gene: 6. This CDR3 comprises 14 residues. Looked up from germline, CDR1 is MNHEY and CDR2 is SVGAGI. The CDR3 sequence is CASSIGTGGKKLFF. CDR3 nucleotides: TGTGCCAGCAGCATCGGGACAGGGGGTAAAAAACTGTTTTTT.

The chain joins TRBV5-8 to TRBJ1-6; possibly TRBD1 for D (6 bases). The CDR3 loop spans 16 amino acids. The V and J ends lost 1 base and 10 bases respectively, with 18 bases between them. Germline loops: CDR1 SGHTS, CDR2 YDEGEE. CDR3 nucleotide sequence: TGTGCCAGCAGCTTGCTGGCAGGGGTAAGGGACTCACCCCTCCACTTT. Protein product: CASSLLAGVRDSPLHF.

The chain uses TRBV7-9 and TRBJ1-3; TRBD1 might be the D (5 bases). CDR1 SEHNR and CDR2 FQNEAQ come from the germline V gene (reference sequence). Trimming took off 6 bases at V and 10 bases at J, with 19 bases between the two ends. CDR3 size: 14 residues. CDR3 protein: CASSPGQFPHTIYF. In DNA, the CDR3 is TGTGCCAGCAGTCCTGGACAATTCCCCCATACCATATATTTT.

The chain combines TRBV5-1 with TRBJ1-2; D unclear. Germline CDR1 and CDR2: SGHRS and YFSETQ. V was cut by 2 bases and J by 7 bases, with 12 bases left in between. The CDR3 spans 13 residues. As DNA, the CDR3 is TGCGCCAGCAGCTTCCGACAAAGGTCTGGCTACACCTTC. It is translated as CASSFRQRSGYTF.

The chain combines TRBV19 with TRBJ2-2; 9 nucleotides match TRBD2. Germline V CDR1 and CDR2: LNHDA, SQIVND (reference sequence). The junction had 8 bases not matched to a gene; V was cut back by 6 bases and J by 6 bases. This CDR3 has 15 residues. The CDR3 spells CASRGLARASGELFF. Here the CDR3 DNA reads TGTGCCAGTAGGGGACTAGCCCGAGCATCCGGGGAGCTGTTTTTT.

This chain joins TRBV6-2 or TRBV6-3 and TRBJ2-1; 13 bases align to TRBD2. The V and J ends lost 5 bases and 8 bases, in that order; junction bases with no gene match: 6. Germline assignment: CDR1 MNHEY and CDR2 SVGEGT. This CDR3 has 15 residues. The CDR3: CASSLTSGGAYEQFF. DNA of the CDR3: TGTGCCAGCAGTCTTACTAGCGGGGGGGCATATGAGCAGTTCTTC.

To note about this clone: Other DNA sequences of this sample code for an identical CDR3. The CDR3 sequence: CASSLIGGRGYTF. The CDR3 region has the DNA TGTGCCAGCAGTTTAATTGGGGGCCGCGGCTACACCTTC. The J gene is TRBJ1-2, the V gene TRBV27, with D possibly being TRBD1 (6 bases). V lost 2 bases to trimming and J lost 8 bases, with 12 bases between them. The CDR3 totals 13 residues. CDR1 and CDR2 (germline): MNHEY, SMNVEV (reference sequence).

V is TRBV2 and J is TRBJ2-1; D not resolved. Germline V gene data show CDR1 as SNHLY and CDR2 as FYNNEI. V dropped 4 bases and J dropped 4 bases, with 8 bases sitting between them. The CDR3 is 13 amino acids. CDR3 coding DNA: TGTGCCAGCAGTGGACTCCAATACAATGAGCAGTTCTTC. This sequence encodes CASSGLQYNEQFF.

The chain recombines TRBV24-1 with TRBJ1-4; 10 positions agree with TRBD1. Germline CDR1 reads KGHDR; CDR2 reads SFDVKD. The junction had 5 bases not matched to a gene; V was cut back by 3 bases and J by 8 bases. This CDR3 region has 15 residues. The DNA for the CDR3 is TGTGCCACCAGTGATCCTCGGACAGGGGGGGAAAAACTGTTTTTT. Translating gives CATSDPRTGGEKLFF.

This chain connects TRBV28 to TRBJ2-1; D may be TRBD2 (5 bases). Deletions cut 7 bases from V and 5 bases from J, with 18 bases between. The CDR3 totals 15 residues. The V gene's germline CDR1 is MDHEN and CDR2 SYDVKM. CDR3 amino acids: CASISYRGPDNEQFF. The CDR3 DNA sequence: TGTGCCAGCATCAGTTATCGAGGGCCCGACAATGAGCAGTTCTTC.

This clone has just a few counts. V usage is TRBV27 and J usage is TRBJ2-3; D gene unclear. Deletions cut 3 bases from V and 2 bases from J, with 6 bases between. CDR3 length: 13 residues. Germline V gene data show CDR1 as MNHEY and CDR2 as SMNVEV (reference sequence). CDR3 nucleotide sequence: TGTGCCAGCAGTTTCCTAACCACAGATACGCAGTATTTT. This translates into CASSFLTTDTQYF.

The chain recombines TRBV14 with TRBJ2-1; D gene uncertain. CDR1 and CDR2 from the germline V gene are SGHDN and FVKESK. The V and J ends lost 0 bases and 4 bases respectively, with 16 bases between them. This CDR3 comprises 17 residues. The chain's CDR3 is CASSQDPENPMYNEQFF. For the CDR3, the DNA is TGTGCCAGCAGCCAAGATCCTGAGAACCCCATGTACAATGAGCAGTTCTTC.

With regard to this clone: Other DNA sequences within the sample encode an identical CDR3. This chain connects TRBV2 to TRBJ2-3, with 9 bases identical to TRBD2. From germline, CDR1 is SNHLY and CDR2 FYNNEI. This CDR3 has 15 amino acids. The V gene end was trimmed by 5 bases and the J gene end by 0 bases; junction bases not matched to a gene: 3. The chain's CDR3 is CASSLTSGSTDTQYF. Written as DNA, the CDR3 is TGTGCCAGCAGTCTAACTAGCGGGAGCACAGATACGCAGTATTTT.

This chain uses TRBV7-2 with TRBJ2-1; 11 bases line up with TRBD2. CDR3 length equals 15 residues. V lost 3 bases to trimming and J lost 9 bases; unmatched junction nucleotides: 7. Germline CDR1 reads SGHTA; CDR2 reads FQGNSA. The DNA for the CDR3 is TGTGCCAGCAGCTTGGTTAGCGGGGGGGGAGGTGAGCAGTTCTTC. Amino acids: CASSLVSGGGGEQFF.